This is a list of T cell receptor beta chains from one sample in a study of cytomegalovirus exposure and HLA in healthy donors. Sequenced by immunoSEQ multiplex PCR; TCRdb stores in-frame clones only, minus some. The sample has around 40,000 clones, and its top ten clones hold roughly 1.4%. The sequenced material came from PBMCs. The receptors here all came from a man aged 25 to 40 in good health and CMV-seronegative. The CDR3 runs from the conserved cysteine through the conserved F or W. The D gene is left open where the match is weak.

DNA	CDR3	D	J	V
TGTGCCAGCAGTATCGGTTGGGCCGCTGGGGAGCAGTACTTC	CASSIGWAAGEQYF	.	TRBJ2-7	TRBV6-5
TGCGCCAGCAGCTTGGTGGCCCCCGGGGAGACCCAGTACTTC	CASSLVAPGETQYF	.	TRBJ2-5	TRBV5-1
TGTGCCAGCAGCTCCGCTGCCGGTGGCAATCAGCCCCAGCATTTT	CASSSAAGGNQPQHF	.	TRBJ1-5	TRBV6-5
TGTGCCAGCCACAAGGCGGGAGCCTACGAGCAGTACTTC	CASHKAGAYEQYF	TRBD2	TRBJ2-7	TRBV7-9
TGTGCCACCAGACCCCTGGGACAGACTGTCTCCTACGAGCAGTACTTC	CATRPLGQTVSYEQYF	TRBD1	TRBJ2-7	TRBV15
TGTGCCTGGAGTCCCGGGAGTGTCCCTTCACCCCTCCACTTT	CAWSPGSVPSPLHF	.	TRBJ1-6	TRBV30
TGCGCCAGCAGCCAAGACAGGGGTATCCGGCAGGCTTTCTTT	CASSQDRGIRQAFF	.	TRBJ1-1	TRBV4-1
TGTGCCAGCAGTTTCTTTGCGGACACAGATACGCAGTATTTT	CASSFFADTDTQYF	.	TRBJ2-3	TRBV28
TGCGCCAGCAGCCAGCGAACACAGATGAACACTGAAGCTTTCTTT	CASSQRTQMNTEAFF	.	TRBJ1-1	TRBV4-3
TGTGCCAGCAGTTCTTGGCGGGGCCCCAACGAGCAGTACTTC	CASSSWRGPNEQYF	.	TRBJ2-7	TRBV28
TGCAGCGTTTTTACAGGGTACTATGGCTACACCTTC	CSVFTGYYGYTF	.	TRBJ1-2	TRBV29-1
TGTGCCAGCAGCCAACCCGGGACTCGCTACGAGCAGTACTTC	CASSQPGTRYEQYF	.	TRBJ2-7	TRBV4-2
TGTGCCTGGAGATCCCCGGGGAACCAAGAGACCCAGTACTTC	CAWRSPGNQETQYF	.	TRBJ2-5	TRBV30
TGTGCCAGTAGCGACAGGGGATCTGGAAACACCATATATTTT	CASSDRGSGNTIYF	TRBD1	TRBJ1-3	TRBV19
TGTGCCAGCAGTCCCCCAGGGTACGAGCAGTACTTC	CASSPPGYEQYF	.	TRBJ2-7	TRBV6-5
TGCGCCAGCAGCCGGGACAGCGCCTACGAGCAGTACTTC	CASSRDSAYEQYF	TRBD1	TRBJ2-7	TRBV4-3
TGTGCCAGCACCAAAAGGGGGATACAGAAGGGCGAGCAGTACTTC	CASTKRGIQKGEQYF	.	TRBJ2-7	TRBV7-3
TGCAGCGTTGCTGGGGGGGGCGAGGAGGGCTACACCTTC	CSVAGGGEEGYTF	.	TRBJ1-2	TRBV29-1
TGCGCCAGCAGCCAATTCCCCCTCCGGGATGGCACCGGGGAGCTGTTTTTT	CASSQFPLRDGTGELFF	.	TRBJ2-2	TRBV4-1
TGTGCCAGCACCTCCACGATTAGGAACACTGAAGCTTTCTTT	CASTSTIRNTEAFF	.	TRBJ1-1	TRBV6-1
TGTGCCAGCAGTTACGCCCGCAGGGACAGCAGGGGCTACACCTTC	CASSYARRDSRGYTF	TRBD1	TRBJ1-2	TRBV6-5
TGTGCCAGCAGTTCCGGGACAGTCCTCTACGAGCAGTACTTC	CASSSGTVLYEQYF	TRBD1	TRBJ2-7	TRBV6-5
TGTGCCAGCAGGCCCGACAGGGCAACTAGCAATCAGCCCCAGCATTTT	CASRPDRATSNQPQHF	TRBD1	TRBJ1-5	TRBV6-6
TGTGCCAGCAGTGTTGAGGGGGCGCTTGGTCAGCCCCAGCATTTT	CASSVEGALGQPQHF	TRBD1	TRBJ1-5	TRBV6-1
TGCGCCAGCAGCCAAGTCGGTGGGACAGGGGGCGAAAAACTGTTTTTT	CASSQVGGTGGEKLFF	TRBD1	TRBJ1-4	TRBV4-3
TGTGCCAGCTCCCTCGACAGTGGGTACGAGCAGTACTTC	CASSLDSGYEQYF	.	TRBJ2-7	TRBV18
TGCGCCAGCAGCAAAGGACTAGCGGGAGAAGAGACCCAGTACTTC	CASSKGLAGEETQYF	TRBD2	TRBJ2-5	TRBV5-1
TGTGCCAGCAGTTTGAGGAGGGGGAGGGGGTTGGTAGAACGCTACACCTTC	CASSLRRGRGLVERYTF	.	TRBJ1-2	TRBV27
TGTGCCACCACCCGTCTTCCGGGACAGGGCTCCTACGAGCAGTACTTC	CATTRLPGQGSYEQYF	TRBD1	TRBJ2-7	TRBV6-6
TGTGCCTGGAGTACCCCGGGACAGGGTAACTACGAGCAGTACTTC	CAWSTPGQGNYEQYF	TRBD1	TRBJ2-7	TRBV30
TGTGCCAGCAGTGAAGCGGCAGGGTCTGGAAACACCATATATTTT	CASSEAAGSGNTIYF	.	TRBJ1-3	TRBV6-1
TGTGCCAGTAGTATAACCAGGAACACTGAAGCTTTCTTT	CASSITRNTEAFF	.	TRBJ1-1	TRBV19
TGCGCCAGCAGCTTGGGCAACAGGGGCGGAGAGACCCAGTACTTC	CASSLGNRGGETQYF	TRBD1	TRBJ2-5	TRBV5-1
TGTGCCAGCAGCGTAGATTTACGGGGAGAGACCCAGTACTTC	CASSVDLRGETQYF	.	TRBJ2-5	TRBV9
TGCGCCAGCAGCTTGGGAGGAGGGTTTGGGGAGCAGTACTTC	CASSLGGGFGEQYF	.	TRBJ2-7	TRBV5-1
TGCGCCAGCAGCCATCTAACAAGGGGGCAGACTGAAGCTTTCTTT	CASSHLTRGQTEAFF	TRBD1	TRBJ1-1	TRBV4-1
TGCACCAGCAGATACAGGTTCTCCTACGAGCAGTACTTC	CTSRYRFSYEQYF	.	TRBJ2-7	TRBV1
TGTGCCAGCAGCCCGGAGGAGGGGACTTTCACTGAAGCTTTCTTT	CASSPEEGTFTEAFF	.	TRBJ1-1	TRBV4-2
TGTGCCTGGAAGGGCGGGACAGGGTATGGCTACACCTTC	CAWKGGTGYGYTF	TRBD1	TRBJ1-2	TRBV30
TGTGCCGGGAGCAGGGGACCCGGGAAGAACACTGAAGCTTTCTTT	CAGSRGPGKNTEAFF	.	TRBJ1-1	TRBV30
TGCAGCGTTGAAGATTCCCCATCGAGCTCCTACAATGAGCAGTTCTTC	CSVEDSPSSSYNEQFF	.	TRBJ2-1	TRBV29-1
TGTGCCAGCTCCCCCAGTAGCGGAAGCGCCTACGAGCAGTACTTC	CASSPSSGSAYEQYF	.	TRBJ2-7	TRBV18